The clone carrying this T cell receptor beta chain appeared many times. Unsorted whole blood supplied the blood RNA, and germline DNA was isolated too. Chronic HBV infection affected patients, none of whom had received treatment. Per the germline V gene, CDR1 is MNHNS and CDR2 is SASEGT. Trimming removed 2 bases from V and 10 bases from J, with 11 bases in between. This CDR3 is 12 amino acids long. Production of TCR beta cDNA used roughly 500 ng total RNA together with a constant-region primer. Nested multiplex PCR, run for three rounds with slightly modified ARM-PCR, yielded TCR beta libraries. In the first two PCR rounds, TRBV1-TRBV30 forward primers were paired with a C-beta reverse primer, and each round lasted roughly 10 cycles. TCRdb itself ran the multiplex PCR reads through MiXCR, one entry per CDR3 protein. The sample records roughly 330,000 distinct CDR3 sequences, approximately 64% being singletons.

These data come from a study of tumor-infiltrating lymphocytes in primary liver carcinoma. Study-level background: Recorded tumor stage was T1-T3 N0M0, with diameters of 4.2 to 10 cm.

The origin of this receptor is a man between 35 and 55 years old with primary liver carcinoma and hepatitis B virus infection. The chain is built from TRBV6-1 and TRBJ2-5, with D uncertain. The sample taken for sequencing was peripheral blood. CDR3 in DNA: TGTGCCAGCAGTGAATGGGGTCCGAGCCAGTACTTC. This gives the protein CASSEWGPSQYF.